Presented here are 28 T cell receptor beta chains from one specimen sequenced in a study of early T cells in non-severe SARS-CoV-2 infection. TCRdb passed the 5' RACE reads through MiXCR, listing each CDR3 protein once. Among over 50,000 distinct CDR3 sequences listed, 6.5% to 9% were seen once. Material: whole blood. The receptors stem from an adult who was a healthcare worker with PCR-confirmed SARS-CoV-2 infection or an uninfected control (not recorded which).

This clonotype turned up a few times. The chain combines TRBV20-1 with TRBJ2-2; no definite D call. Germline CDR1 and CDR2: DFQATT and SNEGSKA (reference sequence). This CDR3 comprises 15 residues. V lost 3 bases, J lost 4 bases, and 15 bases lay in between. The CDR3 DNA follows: TGCAGTGCTAGCAAGCGTCAGTCGGGCACCGGGGAGCTGTTTTTT. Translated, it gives CSASKRQSGTGELFF.

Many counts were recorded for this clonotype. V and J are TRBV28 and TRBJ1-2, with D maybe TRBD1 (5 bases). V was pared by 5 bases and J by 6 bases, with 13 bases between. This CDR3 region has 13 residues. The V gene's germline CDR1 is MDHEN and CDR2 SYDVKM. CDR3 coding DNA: TGTGCCAGCAGTCCCCTCAGGGTAGATGGCTACACCTTC. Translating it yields CASSPLRVDGYTF.

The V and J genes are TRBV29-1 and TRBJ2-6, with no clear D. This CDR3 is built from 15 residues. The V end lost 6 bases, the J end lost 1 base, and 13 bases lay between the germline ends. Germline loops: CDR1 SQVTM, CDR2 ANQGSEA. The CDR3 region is CSVTGLPSGANVLTF. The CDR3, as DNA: TGCAGCGTAACGGGTCTACCATCTGGGGCCAACGTCCTGACTTTC.

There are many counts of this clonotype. CDR3: CSALGPRSYEQYF. The CDR3 DNA is TGCAGTGCTTTAGGACCGCGCTCCTACGAGCAGTACTTC. The chain couples TRBV20-1 to TRBJ2-7; D remains unclear. Trimming took off 5 bases at V and 0 bases at J, with 11 bases between the two ends. The CDR3 covers 13 residues. Germline loops: CDR1 DFQATT, CDR2 SNEGSKA (reference sequence).

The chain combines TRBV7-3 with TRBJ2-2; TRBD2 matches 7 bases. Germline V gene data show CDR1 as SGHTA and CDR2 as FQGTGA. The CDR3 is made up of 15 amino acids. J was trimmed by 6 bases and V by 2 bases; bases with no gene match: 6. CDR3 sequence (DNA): TGTGCCAGCAGCTTAGGGACTATCAACGCCGGGGAGCTGTTTTTT. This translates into CASSLGTINAGELFF.

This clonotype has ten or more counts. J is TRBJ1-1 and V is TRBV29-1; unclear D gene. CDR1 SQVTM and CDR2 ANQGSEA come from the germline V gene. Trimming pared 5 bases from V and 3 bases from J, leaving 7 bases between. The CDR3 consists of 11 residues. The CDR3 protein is CSVPAYTEAFF. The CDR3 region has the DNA TGCAGCGTTCCCGCGTACACTGAAGCTTTCTTT.

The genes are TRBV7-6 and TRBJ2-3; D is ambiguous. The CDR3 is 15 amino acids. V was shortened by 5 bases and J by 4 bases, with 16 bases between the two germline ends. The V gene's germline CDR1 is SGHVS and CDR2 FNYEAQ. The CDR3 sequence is CASSQDPNRADTQYF. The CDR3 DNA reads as TGTGCCAGCAGCCAAGATCCCAACCGGGCAGATACGCAGTATTTT.

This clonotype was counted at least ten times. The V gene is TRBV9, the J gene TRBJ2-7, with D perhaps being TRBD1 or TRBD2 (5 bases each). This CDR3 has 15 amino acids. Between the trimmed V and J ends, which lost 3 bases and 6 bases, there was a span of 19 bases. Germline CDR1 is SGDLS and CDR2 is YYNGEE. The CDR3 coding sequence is TGTGCCAGCAGCGCGGGACCTGTGGGGCTTGGCGAGCAGTACTTC. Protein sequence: CASSAGPVGLGEQYF. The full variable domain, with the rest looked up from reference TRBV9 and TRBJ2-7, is DSGVTQTPKHLITATGQRVTLRCSPRSGDLSVYWYQQSLDQGLQFLIQYYNGEERAKGNILERFSAQQFPDLHSELNLSSLELGDSALYFCASSAGPVGLGEQYFGPGTRLTVT.

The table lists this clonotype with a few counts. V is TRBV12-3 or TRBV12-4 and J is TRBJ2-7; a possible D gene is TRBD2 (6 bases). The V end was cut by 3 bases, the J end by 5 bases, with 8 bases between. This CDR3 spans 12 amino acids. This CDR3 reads CASSFGGDEQYF. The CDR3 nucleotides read TGTGCCAGCAGTTTCGGGGGAGACGAGCAGTACTTC.

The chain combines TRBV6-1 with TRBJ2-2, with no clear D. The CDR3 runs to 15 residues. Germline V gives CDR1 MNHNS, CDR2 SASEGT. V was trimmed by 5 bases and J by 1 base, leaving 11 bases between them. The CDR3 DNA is TGTGCCAGCAGTCAGGATCCGATGAACACCGGGGAGCTGTTTTTT. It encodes CASSQDPMNTGELFF.

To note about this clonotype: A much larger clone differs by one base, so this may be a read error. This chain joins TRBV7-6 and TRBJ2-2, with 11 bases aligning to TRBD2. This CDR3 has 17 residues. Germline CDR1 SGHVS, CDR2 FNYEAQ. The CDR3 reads CASSLVGLAGGAGGLFF. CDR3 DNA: TGTGCCAGCAGCTTAGTCGGTCTAGCGGGAGGAGCCGGGGGGCTGTTTTTT.

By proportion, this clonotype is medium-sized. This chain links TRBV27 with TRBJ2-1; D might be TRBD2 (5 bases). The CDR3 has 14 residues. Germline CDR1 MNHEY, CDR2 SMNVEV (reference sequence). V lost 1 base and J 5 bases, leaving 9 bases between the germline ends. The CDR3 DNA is TGTGCCAGCAGTTTATGGAGCGGAGACAATGAGCAGTTCTTC. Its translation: CASSLWSGDNEQFF.

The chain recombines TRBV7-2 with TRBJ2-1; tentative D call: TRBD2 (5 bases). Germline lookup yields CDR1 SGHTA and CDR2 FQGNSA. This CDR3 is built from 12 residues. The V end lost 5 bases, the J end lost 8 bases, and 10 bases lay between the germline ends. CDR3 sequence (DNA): TGTGCCAGCAGCCCCCCAGCGGATGAGCAGTTCTTC. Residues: CASSPPADEQFF.

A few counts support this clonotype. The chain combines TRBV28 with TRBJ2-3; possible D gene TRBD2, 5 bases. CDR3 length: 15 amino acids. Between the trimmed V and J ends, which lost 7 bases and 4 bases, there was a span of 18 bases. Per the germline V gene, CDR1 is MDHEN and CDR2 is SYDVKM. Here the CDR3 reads CASTPAGMGSDTQYF. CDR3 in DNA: TGTGCCAGCACTCCCGCCGGGATGGGCTCAGATACGCAGTATTTT.

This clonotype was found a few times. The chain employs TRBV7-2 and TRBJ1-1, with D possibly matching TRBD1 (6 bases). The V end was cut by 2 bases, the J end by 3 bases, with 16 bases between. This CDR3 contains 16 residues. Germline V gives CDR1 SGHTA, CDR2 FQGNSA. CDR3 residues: CASSLSGGGGYTEAFF. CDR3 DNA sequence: TGTGCCAGCAGCTTATCCGGAGGAGGGGGTTACACTGAAGCTTTCTTT. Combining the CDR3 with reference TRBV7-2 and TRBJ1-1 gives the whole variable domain GAGVSQSPSNKVTEKGKDVELRCDPISGHTALYWYRQSLGQGLEFLIYFQGNSAPDKSGLPSDRFSAERTGGSVSTLTIQRTQQEDSAVYLCASSLSGGGGYTEAFFGQGTRLTVV.

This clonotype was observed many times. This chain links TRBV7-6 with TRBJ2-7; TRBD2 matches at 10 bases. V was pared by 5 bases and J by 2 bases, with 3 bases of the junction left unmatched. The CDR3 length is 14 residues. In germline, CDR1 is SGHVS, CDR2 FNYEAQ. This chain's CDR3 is CASSRTSGPYEQYF. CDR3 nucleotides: TGTGCCAGCAGCAGGACTAGCGGACCCTACGAGCAGTACTTC.

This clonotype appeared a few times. CDR3 sequence (DNA): TGTGCCAGCACCGTGGGACAAACCGATGAGCAGTTCTTC. Translation: CASTVGQTDEQFF. The chain recombines TRBV5-6 with TRBJ2-1; possible D gene TRBD1, 6 bases. CDR3 length: 13 amino acids. Germline V gives CDR1 SGHDT, CDR2 YYEEEE. V lost 6 bases and J lost 8, with 15 bases in between.

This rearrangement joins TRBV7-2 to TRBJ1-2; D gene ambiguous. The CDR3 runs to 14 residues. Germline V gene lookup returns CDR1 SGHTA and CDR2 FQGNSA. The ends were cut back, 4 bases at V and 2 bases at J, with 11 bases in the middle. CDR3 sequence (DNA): TGTGCCAGCAGCTCCCCTGGACGGAACTATGGCTACACCTTC. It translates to CASSSPGRNYGYTF.

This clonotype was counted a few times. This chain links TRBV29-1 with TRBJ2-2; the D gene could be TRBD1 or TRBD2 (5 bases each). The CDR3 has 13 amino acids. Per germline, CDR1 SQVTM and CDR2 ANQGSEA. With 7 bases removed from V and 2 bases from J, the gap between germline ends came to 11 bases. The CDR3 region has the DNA TGCAGCGCGGGACCCGAAAACACCGGGGAGCTGTTTTTT. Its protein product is CSAGPENTGELFF.

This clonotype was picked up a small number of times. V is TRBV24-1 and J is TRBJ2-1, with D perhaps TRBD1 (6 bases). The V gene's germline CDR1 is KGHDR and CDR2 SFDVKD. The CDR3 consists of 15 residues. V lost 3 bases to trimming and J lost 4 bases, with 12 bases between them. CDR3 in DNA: TGTGCCACCAGTGATATAGGACAGTCTTACAATGAGCAGTTCTTC. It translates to CATSDIGQSYNEQFF.

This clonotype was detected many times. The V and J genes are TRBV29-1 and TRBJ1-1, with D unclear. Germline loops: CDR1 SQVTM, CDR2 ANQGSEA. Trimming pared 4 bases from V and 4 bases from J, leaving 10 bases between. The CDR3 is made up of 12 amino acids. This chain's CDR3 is CSVVWGSTEAFF. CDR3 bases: TGCAGCGTTGTTTGGGGAAGCACTGAAGCTTTCTTT.

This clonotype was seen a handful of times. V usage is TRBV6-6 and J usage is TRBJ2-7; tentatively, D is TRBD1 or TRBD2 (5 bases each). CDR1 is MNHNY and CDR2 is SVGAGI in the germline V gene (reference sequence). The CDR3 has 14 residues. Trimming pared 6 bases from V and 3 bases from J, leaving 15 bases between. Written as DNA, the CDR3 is TGTGCCAGCAGAGTGACCAGGGACGGCTACGAGCAGTACTTC. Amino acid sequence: CASRVTRDGYEQYF.

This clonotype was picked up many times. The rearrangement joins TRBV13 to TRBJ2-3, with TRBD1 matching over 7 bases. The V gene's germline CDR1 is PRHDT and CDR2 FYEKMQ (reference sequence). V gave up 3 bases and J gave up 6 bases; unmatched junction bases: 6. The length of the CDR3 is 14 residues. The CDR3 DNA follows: TGTGCCAGCAGCTTTACAGGGGTGGCGGATACGCAGTATTTT. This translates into CASSFTGVADTQYF.

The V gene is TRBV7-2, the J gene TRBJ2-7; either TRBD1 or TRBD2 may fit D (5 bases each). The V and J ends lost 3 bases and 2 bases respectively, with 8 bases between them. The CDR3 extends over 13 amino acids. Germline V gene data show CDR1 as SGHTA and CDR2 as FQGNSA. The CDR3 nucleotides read TGTGCCAGCAGCTTCGGGACCACCTACGAGCAGTACTTC. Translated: CASSFGTTYEQYF.

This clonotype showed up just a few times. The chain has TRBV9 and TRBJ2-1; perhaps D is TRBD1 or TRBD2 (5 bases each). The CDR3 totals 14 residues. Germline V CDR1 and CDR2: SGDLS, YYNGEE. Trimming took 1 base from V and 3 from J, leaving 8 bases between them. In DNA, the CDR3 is TGTGCCAGCAGCGTAATGGGGGACTACAATGAGCAGTTCTTC. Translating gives CASSVMGDYNEQFF.

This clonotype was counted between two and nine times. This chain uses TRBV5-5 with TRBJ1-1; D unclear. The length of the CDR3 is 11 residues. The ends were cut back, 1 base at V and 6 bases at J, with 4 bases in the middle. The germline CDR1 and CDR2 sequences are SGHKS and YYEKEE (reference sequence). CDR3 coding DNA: TGTGCCAGCAGCTTGAAAGCTGAAGCTTTCTTT. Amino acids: CASSLKAEAFF.

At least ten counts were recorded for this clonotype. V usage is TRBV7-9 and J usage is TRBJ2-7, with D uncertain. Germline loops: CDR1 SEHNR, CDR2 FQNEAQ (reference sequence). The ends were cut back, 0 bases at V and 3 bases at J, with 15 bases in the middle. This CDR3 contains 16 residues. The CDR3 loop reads CASSLAVGPTLYEQYF. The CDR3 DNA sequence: TGTGCCAGCAGCTTAGCGGTGGGTCCTACCCTCTACGAGCAGTACTTC.

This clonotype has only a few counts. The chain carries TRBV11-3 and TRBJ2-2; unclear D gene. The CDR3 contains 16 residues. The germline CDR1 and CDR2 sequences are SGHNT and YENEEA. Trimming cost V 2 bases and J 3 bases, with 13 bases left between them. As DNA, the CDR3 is TGTGCCAGCAGCTTATGGACCGCTCCAGACACCGGGGAGCTGTTTTTT. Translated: CASSLWTAPDTGELFF.